This is a list of T cell receptor beta chains from one sample in a study of CD8+ T cells in alopecia areata. The table came from immunoSEQ multiplex PCR; TCRdb's copy has only in-frame clones and leaves some out. Found here are some 180,000 clones, roughly half of them singletons; the top ten hold 10%. The specimen comprised CD8+ T cells sorted from blood, sampled at week 52, from a patient treated with tofacitinib. These TCRs come from a human donor with alopecia areata. Each CDR3 is given with its conserved first and last residue. Each record gives: J gene, clone size, D gene, V gene, CDR3 protein, CDR3 DNA. D genes are given only for firm matches. A clone size is listed for some rows: how often the clone was seen (once, few, many), or a class if it is expanded.

J gene: TRBJ2-3; clone size: -; D gene: TRBD1; V gene: TRBV5-6; CDR3 protein: CASSFKGDRGRTDTQYF; CDR3 DNA: TGTGCCAGCAGCTTTAAAGGCGACAGGGGGCGCACAGATACGCAGTATTTT
J gene: TRBJ2-1; clone size: -; D gene: TRBD1; V gene: TRBV6-5; CDR3 protein: CASSDGQVNEQFF; CDR3 DNA: TGTGCCAGCAGTGACGGACAGGTTAATGAGCAGTTCTTC
J gene: TRBJ2-2; clone size: -; D gene: -; V gene: TRBV30; CDR3 protein: CAWSEGPGELFF; CDR3 DNA: TGTGCCTGGAGTGAGGGTCCCGGGGAGCTGTTTTTT
J gene: TRBJ2-3; clone size: -; D gene: TRBD2; V gene: TRBV27; CDR3 protein: CASSLSSAGGPETQYF; CDR3 DNA: TGTGCCAGCAGTTTATCGTCTGCGGGGGGGCCAGAGACGCAGTATTTT
J gene: TRBJ2-6; clone size: -; D gene: -; V gene: TRBV7-2; CDR3 protein: CASSGAVGANVLTF; CDR3 DNA: TGTGCCAGCAGCGGGGCGGTTGGGGCCAACGTCCTGACTTTC
J gene: TRBJ2-2; clone size: -; D gene: -; V gene: TRBV6-5; CDR3 protein: CATIRGTALTGELFF; CDR3 DNA: TGTGCCACCATACGGGGGACAGCACTCACCGGGGAGCTGTTTTTT
J gene: TRBJ2-7; clone size: -; D gene: -; V gene: TRBV30; CDR3 protein: CAWTTGTYEQYF; CDR3 DNA: TGTGCCTGGACCACCGGGACCTACGAGCAGTACTTC
J gene: TRBJ2-7; clone size: -; D gene: -; V gene: TRBV10-2; CDR3 protein: CASKDYEQYF; CDR3 DNA: TGCGCCAGCAAGGACTACGAGCAGTACTTC
J gene: TRBJ2-1; clone size: -; D gene: -; V gene: TRBV15; CDR3 protein: CATRQGFGNEQFF; CDR3 DNA: TGTGCCACCAGGCAGGGGTTTGGCAATGAGCAGTTCTTC
J gene: TRBJ2-5; clone size: -; D gene: TRBD2; V gene: TRBV4-1; CDR3 protein: CASSQGTTSGHQETQYF; CDR3 DNA: TGCGCCAGCAGCCAAGGAACGACTAGCGGCCATCAAGAGACCCAGTACTTC
J gene: TRBJ1-5; clone size: -; D gene: -; V gene: TRBV2; CDR3 protein: CASSESEWGNQPQHF; CDR3 DNA: TGTGCCAGCAGTGAGTCAGAATGGGGCAATCAGCCCCAGCATTTT
J gene: TRBJ1-5; clone size: -; D gene: TRBD1; V gene: TRBV25-1; CDR3 protein: CASSEYGTGGDQPQHF; CDR3 DNA: TGTGCCAGCAGTGAATACGGGACAGGGGGCGATCAGCCCCAGCATTTT
J gene: TRBJ2-7; clone size: -; D gene: -; V gene: TRBV5-4; CDR3 protein: CASSTAVASYEQYF; CDR3 DNA: TGTGCCAGCAGCACCGCGGTAGCGTCCTACGAGCAGTACTTC
J gene: TRBJ1-5; clone size: -; D gene: -; V gene: TRBV30; CDR3 protein: CAWRSGTTLKGNQPQHF; CDR3 DNA: TGTGCCTGGAGATCCGGAACAACACTAAAAGGCAATCAGCCCCAGCATTTT
J gene: TRBJ2-7; clone size: few; D gene: TRBD1; V gene: TRBV30; CDR3 protein: CAWSTGTGGDEQYF; CDR3 DNA: TGTGCCTGGAGCACCGGGACAGGGGGCGACGAGCAGTACTTC
J gene: TRBJ2-7; clone size: few; D gene: TRBD2; V gene: TRBV19; CDR3 protein: CASSIGSGGSYEQYF; CDR3 DNA: TGTGCCAGTAGTATAGGAAGCGGGGGTTCCTACGAGCAGTACTTC
J gene: TRBJ1-1; clone size: few; D gene: TRBD1; V gene: TRBV29-1; CDR3 protein: CSVEGRGAEAFF; CDR3 DNA: TGCAGCGTTGAAGGCAGGGGGGCTGAAGCTTTCTTT
J gene: TRBJ1-2; clone size: -; D gene: TRBD1; V gene: TRBV5-1; CDR3 protein: CASSTETTGIEGYTF; CDR3 DNA: TGCGCCAGCAGCACTGAAACGACAGGGATAGAAGGCTACACCTTC
J gene: TRBJ1-6; clone size: few; D gene: TRBD1; V gene: TRBV7-2; CDR3 protein: CASSSEDRFLHF; CDR3 DNA: TGTGCCAGCAGCTCAGAGGACAGGTTCCTCCACTTT
J gene: TRBJ1-5; clone size: once; D gene: -; V gene: TRBV7-9; CDR3 protein: CASSLVQKGGFSNQPQHF; CDR3 DNA: TGTGCCAGCAGCTTGGTGCAAAAGGGCGGGTTTAGCAATCAGCCCCAGCATTTT
J gene: TRBJ1-1; clone size: -; D gene: -; V gene: TRBV5-1; CDR3 protein: CASSSLEWGNEAFF; CDR3 DNA: TGCGCCAGCAGCTCCTTAGAATGGGGCAATGAAGCTTTCTTT
J gene: TRBJ2-2; clone size: -; D gene: TRBD2; V gene: TRBV15; CDR3 protein: CATSGGLDNTGELFF; CDR3 DNA: TGTGCCACCAGCGGAGGACTAGATAACACCGGGGAGCTGTTTTTT
J gene: TRBJ2-7; clone size: -; D gene: -; V gene: TRBV10-3; CDR3 protein: CAISEGDYEQYF; CDR3 DNA: TGTGCCATCAGTGAGGGCGACTACGAGCAGTACTTC
J gene: TRBJ2-3; clone size: -; D gene: -; V gene: TRBV30; CDR3 protein: CAWSASERTSTDTQYF; CDR3 DNA: TGTGCCTGGAGTGCCTCGGAGCGGACTAGCACAGATACGCAGTATTTT
J gene: TRBJ1-5; clone size: few; D gene: -; V gene: TRBV4-3; CDR3 protein: CASSQGVGPNNQPQHF; CDR3 DNA: TGCGCCAGCAGCCAAGGGGTCGGACCGAACAATCAGCCCCAGCATTTT
J gene: TRBJ2-7; clone size: -; D gene: -; V gene: TRBV11-2; CDR3 protein: CASSLQGWGYEQYF; CDR3 DNA: TGTGCCAGCAGCTTACAGGGTTGGGGGTACGAGCAGTACTTC
J gene: TRBJ1-1; clone size: few; D gene: TRBD1; V gene: TRBV29-1; CDR3 protein: CSVRQGGPEAFF; CDR3 DNA: TGCAGCGTACGACAGGGAGGGCCTGAAGCTTTCTTT
J gene: TRBJ2-5; clone size: few; D gene: TRBD1; V gene: TRBV25-1; CDR3 protein: CASSNRDRGETQYF; CDR3 DNA: TGTGCCAGCAGCAACCGGGACAGGGGAGAGACCCAGTACTTC
J gene: TRBJ1-1; clone size: -; D gene: -; V gene: TRBV4-3; CDR3 protein: CASRDVGAPGDEAFF; CDR3 DNA: TGCGCCAGCAGAGACGTGGGGGCCCCGGGGGATGAAGCTTTCTTT
J gene: TRBJ2-3; clone size: -; D gene: TRBD1; V gene: TRBV6-4; CDR3 protein: CASSGTGGADTQYF; CDR3 DNA: TGTGCCAGCAGTGGGACAGGGGGCGCAGATACGCAGTATTTT
J gene: TRBJ2-2; clone size: few; D gene: -; V gene: TRBV5-1; CDR3 protein: CASSLGVVITGELFF; CDR3 DNA: TGCGCCAGCAGCTTGGGCGTGGTAATCACCGGGGAGCTGTTTTTT
J gene: TRBJ1-2; clone size: -; D gene: -; V gene: TRBV23-1; CDR3 protein: CASSQSREGHYGYTF; CDR3 DNA: TGCGCCAGCAGTCAATCTCGCGAGGGCCACTATGGCTACACCTTC
J gene: TRBJ2-3; clone size: -; D gene: -; V gene: TRBV29-1; CDR3 protein: CSVDPLVRSTDTQYF; CDR3 DNA: TGCAGCGTTGATCCCCTGGTGCGGAGCACAGATACGCAGTATTTT
J gene: TRBJ2-7; clone size: -; D gene: -; V gene: TRBV29-1; CDR3 protein: CSVELSNSYEQYF; CDR3 DNA: TGCAGCGTTGAATTGTCCAACTCCTACGAGCAGTACTTC
J gene: TRBJ1-2; clone size: -; D gene: -; V gene: TRBV4-3; CDR3 protein: CASSSWGDYGYTF; CDR3 DNA: TGCGCCAGCAGCTCCTGGGGGGACTATGGCTACACCTTC
J gene: TRBJ1-1; clone size: -; D gene: TRBD1; V gene: TRBV6-6; CDR3 protein: CASSYSGQEAFF; CDR3 DNA: TGTGCCAGCAGTTACTCGGGACAGGAAGCTTTCTTT
J gene: TRBJ1-1; clone size: -; D gene: TRBD1; V gene: TRBV5-1; CDR3 protein: CASSSTGVAEAFF; CDR3 DNA: TGCGCCAGCAGCTCTACAGGGGTGGCAGAAGCTTTCTTT
J gene: TRBJ2-1; clone size: -; D gene: -; V gene: TRBV27; CDR3 protein: CASSSQQGRNEQFF; CDR3 DNA: TGTGCCAGCAGTAGCCAACAGGGGAGGAATGAGCAGTTCTTC
J gene: TRBJ1-2; clone size: few; D gene: TRBD1; V gene: TRBV4-3; CDR3 protein: CASRGQSQGYGYTF; CDR3 DNA: TGCGCCAGCAGGGGACAGTCCCAGGGATATGGCTACACCTTC
J gene: TRBJ1-1; clone size: -; D gene: -; V gene: TRBV29-1; CDR3 protein: CSVSRGNTEAFF; CDR3 DNA: TGCAGCGTGTCCAGGGGGAACACTGAAGCTTTCTTT
J gene: TRBJ2-2; clone size: few; D gene: -; V gene: TRBV6-5; CDR3 protein: CASSDSQAGELFF; CDR3 DNA: TGTGCCAGCAGTGACTCGCAGGCCGGGGAGCTGTTTTTT
J gene: TRBJ2-5; clone size: -; D gene: -; V gene: TRBV9; CDR3 protein: CASSVATRGQETQYF; CDR3 DNA: TGTGCCAGCAGCGTAGCTACAAGGGGACAAGAGACCCAGTACTTC
J gene: TRBJ2-7; clone size: -; D gene: -; V gene: TRBV4-1; CDR3 protein: CASSQLGVHYEQYF; CDR3 DNA: TGCGCCAGCAGCCAGCTCGGGGTTCACTACGAGCAGTACTTC
J gene: TRBJ2-7; clone size: -; D gene: -; V gene: TRBV7-9; CDR3 protein: CASSLAAGGHSYEQYF; CDR3 DNA: TGTGCCAGCAGCTTAGCGGCAGGGGGGCATTCCTACGAGCAGTACTTC
J gene: TRBJ2-2; clone size: few; D gene: TRBD1; V gene: TRBV6-1; CDR3 protein: CASRTGDTGELFF; CDR3 DNA: TGTGCCAGCAGGACAGGGGACACCGGGGAGCTGTTTTTT
J gene: TRBJ2-5; clone size: medium-sized; D gene: TRBD1; V gene: TRBV7-9; CDR3 protein: CASSPRTGWGETQYF; CDR3 DNA: TGTGCCAGCAGTCCACGGACAGGGTGGGGAGAGACCCAGTACTTC
J gene: TRBJ2-3; clone size: -; D gene: -; V gene: TRBV5-1; CDR3 protein: CASESQNTQYF; CDR3 DNA: TGCGCCAGCGAATCCCAGAATACGCAGTATTTT
J gene: TRBJ2-7; clone size: -; D gene: -; V gene: TRBV7-9; CDR3 protein: CASSPPSGFEYF; CDR3 DNA: TGTGCCAGCAGCCCCCCCTCCGGGTTTGAGTACTTC
J gene: TRBJ2-7; clone size: -; D gene: TRBD1; V gene: TRBV5-1; CDR3 protein: CASSGRTGLALGEQYF; CDR3 DNA: TGCGCCAGCAGCGGCCGGACAGGGTTGGCCTTAGGGGAGCAGTACTTC
J gene: TRBJ2-3; clone size: -; D gene: TRBD2; V gene: TRBV9; CDR3 protein: CASSEGLAGGADTQYF; CDR3 DNA: TGTGCCAGCAGCGAGGGACTAGCGGGGGGAGCAGATACGCAGTATTTT
J gene: TRBJ2-4; clone size: few; D gene: -; V gene: TRBV4-1; CDR3 protein: CASRSARDIQYF; CDR3 DNA: TGCGCCAGCAGGTCCGCAAGGGACATTCAGTACTTC
J gene: TRBJ1-5; clone size: few; D gene: TRBD1; V gene: TRBV25-1; CDR3 protein: CASSELGTGNQPQHF; CDR3 DNA: TGTGCCAGCAGTGAGTTGGGGACAGGGAATCAGCCCCAGCATTTT
J gene: TRBJ2-5; clone size: few; D gene: TRBD1; V gene: TRBV5-4; CDR3 protein: CASSYLPGQGAVGQETQYF; CDR3 DNA: TGTGCCAGCAGCTACCTTCCGGGACAGGGGGCCGTGGGCCAAGAGACCCAGTACTTC
J gene: TRBJ2-2; clone size: -; D gene: TRBD1; V gene: TRBV29-1; CDR3 protein: CSVLRDRANTGELFF; CDR3 DNA: TGCAGCGTTCTGCGAGACAGGGCGAACACCGGGGAGCTGTTTTTT
J gene: TRBJ1-2; clone size: -; D gene: TRBD1; V gene: TRBV4-1; CDR3 protein: CASSQGGTGGYGYTF; CDR3 DNA: TGCGCCAGCAGCCAAGGCGGGACAGGTGGATATGGCTACACCTTC